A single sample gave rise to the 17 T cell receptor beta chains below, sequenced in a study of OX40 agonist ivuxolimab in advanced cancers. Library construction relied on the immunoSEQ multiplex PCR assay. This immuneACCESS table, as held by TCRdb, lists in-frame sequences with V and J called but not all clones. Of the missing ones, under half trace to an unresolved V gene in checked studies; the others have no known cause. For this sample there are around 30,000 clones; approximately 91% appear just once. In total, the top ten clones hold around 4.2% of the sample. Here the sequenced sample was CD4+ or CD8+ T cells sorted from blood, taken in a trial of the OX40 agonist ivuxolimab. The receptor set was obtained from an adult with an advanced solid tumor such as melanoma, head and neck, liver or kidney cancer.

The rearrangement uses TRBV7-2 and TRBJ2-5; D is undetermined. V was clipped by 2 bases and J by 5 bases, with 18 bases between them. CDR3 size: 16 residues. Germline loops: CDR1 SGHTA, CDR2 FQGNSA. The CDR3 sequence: CASSLLGGNTQETQYF. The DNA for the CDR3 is TGTGCCAGCAGCTTATTGGGTGGAAACACCCAGGAGACCCAGTACTTC.

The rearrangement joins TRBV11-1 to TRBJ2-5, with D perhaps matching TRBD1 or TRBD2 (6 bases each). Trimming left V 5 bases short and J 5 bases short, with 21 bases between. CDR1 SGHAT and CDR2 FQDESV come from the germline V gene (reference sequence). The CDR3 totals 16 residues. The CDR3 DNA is TGTGCCAGCAGCCGGCGGAGGGGGGCAACTTCGGAGACCCAGTACTTC. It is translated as CASSRRRGATSETQYF.

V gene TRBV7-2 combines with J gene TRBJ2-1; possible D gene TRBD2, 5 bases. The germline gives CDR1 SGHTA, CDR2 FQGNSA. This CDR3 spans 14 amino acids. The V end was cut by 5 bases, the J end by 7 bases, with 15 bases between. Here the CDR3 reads CASSPRAPRNEQFF. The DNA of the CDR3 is TGTGCCAGCAGCCCGCGGGCGCCCAGGAATGAGCAGTTCTTC. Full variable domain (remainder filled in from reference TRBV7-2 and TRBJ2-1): GAGVSQSPSNKVTEKGKDVELRCDPISGHTALYWYRQSLGQGLEFLIYFQGNSAPDKSGLPSDRFSAERTGGSVSTLTIQRTQQEDSAVYLCASSPRAPRNEQFFGPGTRLTVL.

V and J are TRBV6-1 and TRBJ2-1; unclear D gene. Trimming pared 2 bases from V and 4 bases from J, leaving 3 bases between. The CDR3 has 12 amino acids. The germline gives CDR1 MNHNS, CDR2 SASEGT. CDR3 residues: CASSEQYNEQFF. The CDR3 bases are TGTGCCAGCAGTGAACAGTACAATGAGCAGTTCTTC.

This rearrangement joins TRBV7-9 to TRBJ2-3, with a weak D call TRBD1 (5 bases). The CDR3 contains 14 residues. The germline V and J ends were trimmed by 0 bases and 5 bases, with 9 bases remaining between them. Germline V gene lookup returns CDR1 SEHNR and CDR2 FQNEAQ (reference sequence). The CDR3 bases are TGTGCCAGCAGCTTAGCCCGACAGCTAGATACGCAGTATTTT. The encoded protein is CASSLARQLDTQYF.

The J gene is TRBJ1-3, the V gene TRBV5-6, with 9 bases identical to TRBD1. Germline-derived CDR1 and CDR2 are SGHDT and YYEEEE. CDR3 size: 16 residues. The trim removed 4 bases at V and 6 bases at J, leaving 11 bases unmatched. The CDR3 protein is CASSLTGGARENTIYF. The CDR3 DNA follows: TGTGCCAGCAGCCTCACAGGGGGCGCGAGGGAAAACACCATATATTTT.

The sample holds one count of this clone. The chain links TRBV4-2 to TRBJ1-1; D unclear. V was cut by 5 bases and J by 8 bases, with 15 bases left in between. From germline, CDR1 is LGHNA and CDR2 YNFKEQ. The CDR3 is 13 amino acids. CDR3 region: CASSLGVDLEAFF. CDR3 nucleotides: TGTGCCAGCAGCTTGGGAGTGGACCTAGAAGCTTTCTTT.

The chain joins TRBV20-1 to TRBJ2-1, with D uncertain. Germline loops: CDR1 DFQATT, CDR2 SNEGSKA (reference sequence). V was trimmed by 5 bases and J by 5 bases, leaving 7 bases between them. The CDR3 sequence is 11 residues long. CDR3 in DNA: TGCAGTGCTTCCCGGGACAATGAGCAGTTCTTC. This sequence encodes CSASRDNEQFF.

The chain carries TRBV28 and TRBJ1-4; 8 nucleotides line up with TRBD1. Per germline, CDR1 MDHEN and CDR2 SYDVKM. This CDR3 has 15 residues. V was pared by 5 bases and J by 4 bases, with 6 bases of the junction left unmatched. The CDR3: CASSPGDRRNEKLFF. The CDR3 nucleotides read TGTGCCAGCAGTCCAGGGGACAGGCGTAATGAAAAACTGTTTTTT.

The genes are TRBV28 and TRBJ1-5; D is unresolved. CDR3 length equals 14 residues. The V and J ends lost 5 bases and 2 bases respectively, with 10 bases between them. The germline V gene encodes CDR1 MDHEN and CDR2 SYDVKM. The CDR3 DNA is TGTGCCAGCAGTCCAGTTAATGGCAATCAGCCCCAGCATTTT. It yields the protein CASSPVNGNQPQHF.

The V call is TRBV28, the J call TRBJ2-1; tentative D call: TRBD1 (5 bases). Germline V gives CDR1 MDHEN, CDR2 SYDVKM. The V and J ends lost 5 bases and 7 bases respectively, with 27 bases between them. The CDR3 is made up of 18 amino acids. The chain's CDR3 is CASSLTALGALMGNEQFF. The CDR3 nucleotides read TGTGCCAGCAGTCTCACGGCCTTAGGGGCGTTGATGGGGAATGAGCAGTTCTTC.

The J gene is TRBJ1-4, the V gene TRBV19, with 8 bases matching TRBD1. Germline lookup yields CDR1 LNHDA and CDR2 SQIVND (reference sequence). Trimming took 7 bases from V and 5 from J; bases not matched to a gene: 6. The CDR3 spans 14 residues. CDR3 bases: TGTGCCAGTAATCCGACAGGGGTAAATGAAAAACTGTTTTTT. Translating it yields CASNPTGVNEKLFF. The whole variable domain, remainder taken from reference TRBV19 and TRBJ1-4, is DGGITQSPKYLFRKEGQNVTLSCEQNLNHDAMYWYRQDPGQGLRLIYYSQIVNDFQKGDIAEGYSVSREKKESFPLTVTSAQKNPTAFYLCASNPTGVNEKLFFGSGTQLSVL.

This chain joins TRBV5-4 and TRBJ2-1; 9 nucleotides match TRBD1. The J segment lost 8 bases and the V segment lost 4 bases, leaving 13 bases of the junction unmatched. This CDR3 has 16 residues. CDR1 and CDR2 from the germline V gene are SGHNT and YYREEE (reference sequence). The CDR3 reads CASSPGPGQGVDEQFF. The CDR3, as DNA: TGTGCCAGCAGCCCGGGACCGGGACAGGGTGTGGATGAGCAGTTCTTC.

The DNA of the CDR3 is TGCGCCAGCAGCCTACAGGGGGCCCATTGGACCCAGTACTTC. As protein: CASSLQGAHWTQYF. The chain links TRBV23-1 to TRBJ2-5, with 9 bases lining up with TRBD1. TRBV23-1 is known as an ORF, though its function is uncertain. The CDR3 length is 14 residues. V was clipped by 6 bases and J by 7 bases; unmatched bases: 9.

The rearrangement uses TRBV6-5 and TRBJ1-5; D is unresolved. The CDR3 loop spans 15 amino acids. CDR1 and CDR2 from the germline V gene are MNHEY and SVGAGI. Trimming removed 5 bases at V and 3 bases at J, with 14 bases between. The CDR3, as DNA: TGTGCCAGCAGTCAGACAAGGACTACCAATCAGCCCCAGCATTTT. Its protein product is CASSQTRTTNQPQHF.

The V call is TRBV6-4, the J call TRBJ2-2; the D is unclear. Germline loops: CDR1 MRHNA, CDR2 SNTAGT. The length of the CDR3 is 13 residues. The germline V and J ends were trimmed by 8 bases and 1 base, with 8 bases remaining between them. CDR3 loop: CASPRKNTGELFF. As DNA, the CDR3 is TGTGCCAGCCCTAGGAAGAACACCGGGGAGCTGTTTTTT.

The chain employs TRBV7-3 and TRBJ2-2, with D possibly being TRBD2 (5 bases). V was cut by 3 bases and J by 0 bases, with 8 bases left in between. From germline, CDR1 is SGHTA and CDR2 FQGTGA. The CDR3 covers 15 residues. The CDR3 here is CASSFRGSNTGELFF. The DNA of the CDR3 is TGTGCCAGCAGCTTTCGCGGGTCGAACACCGGGGAGCTGTTTTTT.